The 11 T cell receptor beta chains below all came from one sample that was sequenced in a study of CD8 T cells in Susac syndrome (dated by TCRdb to between 2017 and 2020). Library prep was done by the immunoSEQ multiplex PCR assay. RNA was extracted with the RNeasy kit and about 0.5 to 1 ug was reverse transcribed using random hexamers. TCRdb cleaned the public reads at Q25 with fastp, built clones with MiXCR and kept in-frame beta chains. Identical CDR3 protein sequences are pooled into one entry, listed with their most common genes and DNA. Recorded for this sample are about 240,000 distinct CDR3 sequences; 95% to 97% of them occurred a single time. Jointly, the top ten make up approximately 0.094% of the sample. Sequenced: CD4+ T cells from PBMCs. These receptors were obtained from a human donor with Susac syndrome.

The chain combines TRBV29-1 with TRBJ1-1; D unresolved. V gave up 5 bases and J gave up 1 base, with 5 bases separating them. The CDR3 loop spans 11 amino acids. Per germline, CDR1 SQVTM and CDR2 ANQGSEA. The CDR3 sequence: CSVRRNTEAFF. The CDR3 DNA follows: TGCAGCGTTCGGAGGAACACTGAAGCTTTCTTT.

This chain joins TRBV21-1 and TRBJ1-2; the table calls TRBD1, which could not be checked here. TRBV21-1 is a pseudogene segment. The CDR3 contains 16 residues. As DNA, the CDR3 is TGTGCCAGCAGCAAGGGGATAGGGGGCTTGGACTATGGCTACACCTTC. Protein: CASSKGIGGLDYGYTF.

The chain joins TRBV9 to TRBJ2-7; D remains ambiguous. V was clipped by 3 bases and J by 6 bases, with 25 bases between them. This CDR3 has 17 amino acids. Germline V gene lookup returns CDR1 SGDLS and CDR2 YYNGEE. The CDR3 region is CASSAAPRTEMSGEQYF. CDR3 nucleotides: TGTGCCAGCAGCGCAGCCCCGAGGACGGAGATGTCGGGCGAGCAGTACTTC.

The V call is TRBV30, the J call TRBJ1-1; 7 bases line up with TRBD1. Per germline, CDR1 GTSNPN and CDR2 SVGIG (reference sequence). V shed 1 base and J 0 bases; nucleotides not matched to a gene: 5. The CDR3 has 15 amino acids. CDR3 sequence: CAWSEGAIMNTEAFF. For the CDR3, the DNA is TGTGCCTGGAGTGAGGGGGCTATTATGAACACTGAAGCTTTCTTT.

The table lists this clonotype with a count of one. The V call is TRBV20-1, the J call TRBJ2-1; possibly TRBD2 for D (5 bases). The CDR3 covers 15 residues. Trimming removed 6 bases at V and 2 bases at J, with 17 bases between. The V gene's germline CDR1 is DFQATT and CDR2 SNEGSKA (reference sequence). In DNA form, the CDR3 reads TGCAGTGCCTCCGCAGCGGCGGTAACCTACAATGAGCAGTTCTTC. Residues: CSASAAAVTYNEQFF.

This clonotype has only one observation. V and J are TRBV4-1 and TRBJ2-1, with 8 bases that match TRBD1. This CDR3 comprises 15 residues. V shed 5 bases and J 4 bases; nucleotides not matched to a gene: 7. CDR1 and CDR2 (germline): MGHRA, YSYEKL. The DNA for the CDR3 is TGCGCCAGCAGCGAAGGACAGGGTACGTACAATGAGCAGTTCTTC. This gives the protein CASSEGQGTYNEQFF.

The chain employs TRBV18 and TRBJ2-7; a weak D match, TRBD2 (6 bases). The CDR3 runs 15 residues. CDR1 and CDR2 (germline): KGHSH, LQKENI. V shed 3 bases and J shed 4 bases, with 16 bases lying between them. The CDR3 DNA sequence: TGTGCCAGCTCACCCACTCCGGGGGACGAGTACGAGCAGTACTTC. This encodes CASSPTPGDEYEQYF. Based on the CDR3 plus reference TRBV18 and TRBJ2-7, the full variable domain is NAGVMQNPRHLVRRRGQEARLRCSPMKGHSHVYWYRQLPEEGLKFMVYLQKENIIDESGMPKERFSAEFPKEGPSILRIQQVVRGDSAAYFCASSPTPGDEYEQYFGPGTRLTVT.

The rearrangement joins TRBV29-1 to TRBJ1-1; 7 nucleotides align to TRBD1. The CDR3 runs to 14 residues. Germline V gene data show CDR1 as SQVTM and CDR2 as ANQGSEA. V gave up 0 bases and J gave up 9 bases; unmatched junction bases: 10. CDR3 amino acids: CSVEDGAGGPQAFF. In DNA form, the CDR3 reads TGCAGCGTTGAAGATGGTGCAGGGGGGCCTCAAGCTTTCTTT. Based on the CDR3 plus reference TRBV29-1 and TRBJ1-1, the full variable domain is SAVISQKPSRDICQRGTSLTIQCQVDSQVTMMFWYRQQPGQSLTLIATANQGSEATYESGFVIDKFPISRPNLTFSTLTVSNMSPEDSSIYLCSVEDGAGGPQAFFGQGTRLTVV.

CDR3 sequence: CASSPLTQYF. CDR3 coding DNA: TGTGCCAGCAGTCCGCTGACCCAGTACTTC. The V and J genes are TRBV27 and TRBJ2-5; unclear D gene. The ends were cut back, 5 bases at V and 7 bases at J, with 5 bases in the middle. The germline CDR1 and CDR2 sequences are MNHEY and SMNVEV (reference sequence). CDR3 length equals 10 residues.

This clonotype has a single count. This chain links TRBV12-3 or TRBV12-4 with TRBJ2-7; 8 nucleotides agree with TRBD1. The CDR3 loop spans 15 amino acids. V trimming: 5 bases; J trimming: 5 bases; junction bases outside the gene matches: 11. The CDR3 here is CASSRPGTGHHEQYF. The CDR3 DNA follows: TGTGCCAGCAGTCGGCCCGGGACAGGTCATCACGAGCAGTACTTC.

The rearrangement joins TRBV19 to TRBJ1-1; D unclear. V lost 7 bases and J 0 bases, leaving 12 bases between the germline ends. The length of the CDR3 is 14 residues. CDR1 is LNHDA and CDR2 is SQIVND in the germline V gene (reference sequence). Here the CDR3 DNA reads TGTGCCAGTATGCGGGGAGCTGTGAACACTGAAGCTTTCTTT. As protein: CASMRGAVNTEAFF.